The entry below describes one T cell receptor (beta chain). As yet, its antigen is unknown. These data are taken from a study of cytomegalovirus exposure and HLA in healthy donors. Study-level results: A few CMV-associated chains were confirmed in vitro to be specific for CMV antigens.

The PCR used 60 Vbeta and 13 Jbeta primers. Libraries were prepared by immunoSEQ multiplex PCR; TCRdb keeps only in-frame clonotypes and omits some of them. The table includes roughly 100,000 clones, roughly 75% detected once. Donors were ostensibly healthy at sampling, although undocumented immune exposures were probable. Trimming removed 4 bases from V and 2 bases from J, with 18 bases in between. The CDR3 has 16 residues. Germline CDR1 SGHDT, CDR2 YYEEEE. J is TRBJ2-5 and V is TRBV5-6, with D possibly matching TRBD2 (5 bases). The sequenced material came from PBMCs. The source of this sequence is a woman between 40 and 50 years old in good health and CMV-seronegative. CDR3 nucleotide sequence: TGTGCCAGCAGCCCGTTACCCCCCTGGGAGCAAGAGACCCAGTACTTC. Its translation is CASSPLPPWEQETQYF.